The 10 T cell receptor beta chains listed next were all sequenced from one sample in a study of vaccination effects on CD4 cells after COVID-19. Measured with immunoSEQ multiplex PCR; TCRdb has only the in-frame clones, and not every one. The sample holds nearly 50,000 clones, about 74% seen once. These receptors' targets are unknown. With approximately 9 days of culture completed, CD4+ T cells were isolated. PCR confirmed that the person was infected with SARS-CoV-2 between March and December 2020. All participants had two doses of either the BNT162b2 or mRNA-1273 vaccine. Sequenced material: CD4+ T cells from PBMCs cultured without peptide, taken after COVID-19 vaccination. The source is a human donor who had a prior SARS-CoV-2 infection.

This clone was observed a handful of times. The chain carries TRBV11-2 and TRBJ2-1; 11 bases line up with TRBD2. With 4 bases clipped from V and 7 bases from J, the junction kept 12 bases outside the gene matches. CDR1 and CDR2 from the germline V gene are SGHAT and FQNNGV. The length of the CDR3 is 17 residues. The CDR3: CASSYDHYSGRDNEQFF. CDR3 nucleotide sequence: TGTGCCAGCAGCTACGACCACTATAGCGGGAGGGATAATGAGCAGTTCTTC.

CDR3 in DNA: TGCGCCAGCAGCCCCGGGCCCTATAATTCACCCCTCCACTTT. Its translation is CASSPGPYNSPLHF. V usage is TRBV4-3 and J usage is TRBJ1-6; D ambiguous. Per the germline V gene, CDR1 is LGHNA and CDR2 is YSLEER. The CDR3 is 14 amino acids. Between the trimmed V and J ends, which lost 4 bases and 2 bases, there was a span of 6 bases.

The chain joins TRBV5-1 to TRBJ1-1; unclear D gene. CDR1 SGHRS and CDR2 YFSETQ come from the germline V gene. This CDR3 is 13 amino acids long. V was cut by 1 base and J by 1 base, with 5 bases left in between. The CDR3 DNA follows: TGCGCCAGCAGCTTGATGTGGAACACTGAAGCTTTCTTT. Translating gives CASSLMWNTEAFF. Combining the CDR3 with reference TRBV5-1 and TRBJ1-1 gives the whole variable domain KAGVTQTPRYLIKTRGQQVTLSCSPISGHRSVSWYQQTPGQGLQFLFEYFSETQRNKGNFPGRFSGRQFSNSRSEMNVSTLELGDSALYLCASSLMWNTEAFFGQGTRLTVV.

This clone came up once. The chain recombines TRBV12-3 or TRBV12-4 with TRBJ1-1; D is unclear. The germline V and J ends were trimmed by 5 bases and 0 bases, with 7 bases remaining between them. The CDR3 covers 13 residues. The CDR3 DNA reads as TGTGCCAGCAGTAGGGTCATGAACACTGAAGCTTTCTTT. Translating it yields CASSRVMNTEAFF.

This CDR3 reads CASNPRRQETQYF. As DNA, the CDR3 is TGTGCCAGCAACCCAAGGAGGCAAGAGACCCAGTACTTC. The chain recombines TRBV2 with TRBJ2-5; D is possibly TRBD2 (5 bases). V was trimmed by 7 bases and J by 2 bases, leaving 11 bases between them. Germline values: CDR1 SNHLY, CDR2 FYNNEI. The CDR3 extends over 13 amino acids.

V is TRBV7-9 and J is TRBJ1-1, with 7 bases aligning to TRBD1. Germline CDR1 is SEHNR and CDR2 is FQNEAQ (reference sequence). CDR3 length: 16 residues. After removal of 5 bases from V and 3 bases from J, the junction contained 12 bases not matched to a gene. The CDR3 nucleotides read TGTGCCAGCAGCGCACTAGTGACAGGGACGGACACTGAAGCTTTCTTT. Amino acids: CASSALVTGTDTEAFF.

This sequence joins TRBV3-1 (or the pseudogene TRBV3-2) and TRBJ2-7; D is undetermined. V was shortened by 2 bases and J by 7 bases, with 12 bases between the two germline ends. Germline V CDR1 and CDR2: LGHDT, YNNKEL (reference sequence). The CDR3 contains 13 residues. The CDR3 region is CASSQQTPWEQYF. The CDR3 bases are TGTGCCAGCAGCCAACAGACACCCTGGGAGCAGTACTTC.

CDR3: CASSLGSGYGYTF. DNA for the CDR3: TGTGCCAGCAGCTTAGGCTCAGGCTATGGCTACACCTTC. This chain links TRBV7-9 with TRBJ1-2; D gene ambiguous. Germline V CDR1 and CDR2: SEHNR, FQNEAQ (reference sequence). Trimming shortened V by 1 base and J by 4 bases, and 7 bases separated the two germline ends. CDR3 length: 13 amino acids. Full variable domain (rest looked up from reference TRBV7-9 and TRBJ1-2): DTGVSQNPRHKITKRGQNVTFRCDPISEHNRLYWYRQTLGQGPEFLTYFQNEAQLEKSRLLSDRFSAERPKGSFSTLEIQRTEQGDSAMYLCASSLGSGYGYTFGSGTRLTVV.

This chain uses TRBV5-1 with TRBJ2-5; 13 nucleotides agree with TRBD2. The CDR3 covers 16 residues. With 4 bases clipped from V and 5 bases from J, the junction kept 8 bases outside the gene matches. Germline assignment: CDR1 SGHRS and CDR2 YFSETQ. The CDR3 protein is CASSTGLAGAGETQYF. The CDR3 bases are TGCGCCAGCAGCACCGGACTAGCGGGAGCGGGGGAGACCCAGTACTTC.

The CDR3 DNA is TGTGCCAGCAGTTACTCTGACAGGCGGAGCTCCTACGAGCAGTACTTC. Translating gives CASSYSDRRSSYEQYF. This sequence joins TRBV6-5 and TRBJ2-7, with D perhaps TRBD1 (6 bases). V lost 0 bases and J lost 0, with 12 bases in between. CDR3 size: 16 residues. CDR1 and CDR2 from the germline V gene are MNHEY and SVGAGI.